The 15 T cell receptor beta chains below come from one sample, sequenced in a study of blood T cells in healthy people across ages. Then a second PCR, running about 6 to 12 cycles, was carried out with a sample-barcoded 5' primer and a J-beta primer mix. TCRdb reprocessed the 5' RACE reads with MiXCR, giving one entry per CDR3 protein. The repertoire consists of roughly 550,000 distinct CDR3 sequences, with around 24% occurring once and the leading ten covering roughly 9.4%. The same sample was also used in a study of T cells of mothers and their children.

The sequencing input was blood. The origin of the receptors is a boy younger than 18 in good health.

Note on this clonotype: A much larger clone differs by one base, so this may be a read error. As DNA, the CDR3 is TGTGCCAGCAGCCACCGGACAGGGCCCTACGAGCAGTACTTC. Translation gives CASSHRTGPYEQYF. The chain uses TRBV14 and TRBJ2-5, with 8 bases identical to TRBD1. The J call may not be correct, given that the DNA end is closer to TRBJ2-7. The CDR3 has 14 residues. Germline values: CDR1 SGHDN, CDR2 FVKESK.

The J gene is TRBJ2-2, the V gene TRBV29-1; no definite D call. CDR1 SQVTM and CDR2 ANQGSEA come from the germline V gene. CDR3 length equals 15 residues. Trimming left V 4 bases short and J 7 bases short, with 19 bases between. CDR3 loop: CSVAQGRSTIGELFF. The CDR3 DNA follows: TGCAGCGTTGCCCAAGGGCGATCTACCATCGGGGAGCTGTTTTTT.

In its sample, this clonotype was seen a few times. The V and J genes are TRBV27 and TRBJ2-6; D possibly uses TRBD1 or TRBD2 (5 bases each). The CDR3 sequence is 18 residues long. The germline CDR1 and CDR2 sequences are MNHEY and SMNVEV (reference sequence). V was cut by 5 bases and J by 0 bases, with 17 bases left in between. This CDR3 reads CASSSHGTANSGANVLTF. CDR3 in DNA: TGTGCCAGCAGTAGCCACGGGACCGCAAACTCTGGGGCCAACGTCCTGACTTTC.

This chain connects TRBV7-2 to TRBJ2-7, with a tentative D call TRBD2 (5 bases). V was clipped by 1 base and J by 4 bases, with 11 bases between them. The germline gives CDR1 SGHTA, CDR2 FQGNSA. This CDR3 is built from 14 residues. The CDR3 spells CASSLDFGIYEQYF. CDR3 in DNA: TGTGCCAGCAGCTTAGATTTCGGGATATACGAGCAGTACTTC.

The CDR3 nucleotides are TGTGCCAGCAGGGTCCGCGGGCGGCCGAACACTGAAGCTTTCTTT. It translates to CASRVRGRPNTEAFF. This rearrangement joins TRBV6-5 to TRBJ1-1; D remains ambiguous. CDR1 MNHEY and CDR2 SVGAGI come from the germline V gene. V shed 6 bases and J shed 1 base, with 15 bases lying between them. This CDR3 is 15 amino acids long.

The V and J genes are TRBV7-2 and TRBJ2-4; D remains ambiguous. V was trimmed by 0 bases and J by 0 bases, leaving 12 bases between them. Germline V gene data show CDR1 as SGHTA and CDR2 as FQGNSA. The CDR3 runs to 17 residues. The CDR3 region has the DNA TGTGCCAGCAGCTTAGCGCGTCGGGTGGAAGCCAAAAACATTCAGTACTTC. Protein sequence: CASSLARRVEAKNIQYF.

This rearrangement joins TRBV29-1 to TRBJ2-7; possible D gene TRBD2, 5 bases. This CDR3 is 12 amino acids long. From germline, CDR1 is SQVTM and CDR2 ANQGSEA. Trimming pared 4 bases from V and 1 base from J, leaving 8 bases between. The CDR3: CSVAGNSYEQYF. The CDR3 DNA sequence: TGCAGCGTTGCGGGGAATTCCTACGAGCAGTACTTC.

This clonotype was counted between two and nine times. The chain recombines TRBV10-3 with TRBJ2-6; D remains ambiguous. Germline V CDR1 and CDR2: ENHRY, SYGVKD. The CDR3 has 13 amino acids. V lost 10 bases and J 2 bases, leaving 9 bases between the germline ends. The CDR3 DNA reads as TGTGCCACCGCCTCCCCTGGGGCCAACGTCCTGACTTTC. It codes for CATASPGANVLTF.

The genes are TRBV27 and TRBJ2-7; 11 bases are shared with TRBD1. This CDR3 is 19 amino acids long. CDR1 is MNHEY and CDR2 is SMNVEV in the germline V gene (reference sequence). V lost 2 bases to trimming and J lost 2 bases; unmatched junction nucleotides: 14. This CDR3 is CASSLHGQGASGRAYEQYF. The CDR3 region has the DNA TGTGCCAGCAGTTTACACGGACAGGGGGCGAGTGGGAGGGCCTACGAGCAGTACTTC.

This clonotype came up a few times. The rearrangement uses TRBV7-9 and TRBJ2-4, with D tentatively TRBD2 (6 bases). From germline, CDR1 is SEHNR and CDR2 FQNEAQ (reference sequence). The CDR3 consists of 16 residues. V was cut by 0 bases and J by 3 bases, with 12 bases left in between. The CDR3 loop is CASSLAEGTSKNIQYF. CDR3 nucleotide sequence: TGTGCCAGCAGCTTAGCGGAGGGGACGAGCAAAAACATTCAGTACTTC.

This clonotype appeared a few times. The V gene is TRBV12-3 or TRBV12-4, the J gene TRBJ2-1; D could derive from TRBD1 or TRBD2 (5 bases each). This CDR3 spans 14 amino acids. Trimming took 5 bases from V and 7 from J, leaving 15 bases between them. CDR3 coding DNA: TGTGCCAGCAGTCCCGGGACCAACCGGAATGAGCAGTTCTTC. It translates to CASSPGTNRNEQFF.

This clonotype was seen more than once but under ten times. The chain links TRBV4-1 to TRBJ2-5; the D gene is possibly TRBD2 (6 bases). Germline-derived CDR1 and CDR2 are MGHRA and YSYEKL. Trimming removed 0 bases from V and 2 bases from J, with 19 bases in between. This CDR3 is built from 18 residues. CDR3 protein: CASSQEQTGLAPQETQYF. DNA for the CDR3: TGCGCCAGCAGCCAAGAACAGACTGGGCTAGCGCCTCAAGAGACCCAGTACTTC.

This chain links TRBV29-1 with TRBJ2-7; TRBD1 matches 8 bases. CDR3 length: 14 amino acids. Germline V gene lookup returns CDR1 SQVTM and CDR2 ANQGSEA. The ends lost 4 bases at V and 2 bases at J; junction bases unmatched: 7. In DNA form, the CDR3 reads TGCAGCGTTGGGACAGGGTTTCCCACCTACGAGCAGTACTTC. Translation: CSVGTGFPTYEQYF.

This clonotype was observed a handful of times. Written as DNA, the CDR3 is TGTGCCAGCAGCTTAATGCGGGAGGGCCAGACGCTGTCCGAGCAGTACTTC. The encoded protein is CASSLMREGQTLSEQYF. The rearrangement uses TRBV11-2 and TRBJ2-7; 9 nucleotides agree with TRBD2. With V trimmed by 2 bases and J by 6 bases, 14 bases remained unmatched. Looked up from germline, CDR1 is SGHAT and CDR2 is FQNNGV. The CDR3 contains 17 residues.

Only a few counts were recorded for this clonotype. CDR3 bases: TGTGCCAGCAGCTTAGCTACGGGGCGGCGTGGCTACACCTTC. Translation: CASSLATGRRGYTF. The genes are TRBV7-2 and TRBJ1-2; perhaps TRBD1 as D (5 bases). The CDR3 totals 14 residues. Germline V gene sequence: CDR1 SGHTA, CDR2 FQGNSA. Trimming took 0 bases from V and 7 from J, leaving 12 bases between them.